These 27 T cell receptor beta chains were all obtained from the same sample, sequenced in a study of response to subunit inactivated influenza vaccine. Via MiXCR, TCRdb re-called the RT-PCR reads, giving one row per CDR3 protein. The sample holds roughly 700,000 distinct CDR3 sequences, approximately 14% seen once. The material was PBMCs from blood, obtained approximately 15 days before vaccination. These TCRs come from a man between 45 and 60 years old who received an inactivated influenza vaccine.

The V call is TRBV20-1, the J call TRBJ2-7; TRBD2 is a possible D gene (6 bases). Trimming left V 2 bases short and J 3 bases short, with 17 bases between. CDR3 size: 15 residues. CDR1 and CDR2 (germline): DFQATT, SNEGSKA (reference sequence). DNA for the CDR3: TGCAGTGCTAGAAGTGATGGAGCGCGGGGCTACGAGCAGTACTTC. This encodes CSARSDGARGYEQYF.

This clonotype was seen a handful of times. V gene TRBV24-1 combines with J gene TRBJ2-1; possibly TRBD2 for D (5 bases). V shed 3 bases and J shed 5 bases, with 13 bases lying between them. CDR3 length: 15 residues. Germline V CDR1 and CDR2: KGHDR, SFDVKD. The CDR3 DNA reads TGTGCCACCAGTGATCTAAGGACTGGGGACAATGAGCAGTTCTTC. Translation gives CATSDLRTGDNEQFF.

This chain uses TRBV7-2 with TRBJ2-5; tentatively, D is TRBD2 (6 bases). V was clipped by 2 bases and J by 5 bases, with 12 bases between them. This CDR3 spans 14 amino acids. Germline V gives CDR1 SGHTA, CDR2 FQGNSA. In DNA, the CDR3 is TGTGCCAGCAGCTTACGCAGCGGGCGGGAGACCCAGTACTTC. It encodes CASSLRSGRETQYF.

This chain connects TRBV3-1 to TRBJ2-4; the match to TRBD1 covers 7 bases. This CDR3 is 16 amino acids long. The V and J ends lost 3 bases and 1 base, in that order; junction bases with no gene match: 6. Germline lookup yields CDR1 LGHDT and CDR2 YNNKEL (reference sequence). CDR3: CASSQTQGWAKNIQYF. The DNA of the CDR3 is TGTGCCAGCAGCCAGACACAGGGGTGGGCCAAAAACATTCAGTACTTC.

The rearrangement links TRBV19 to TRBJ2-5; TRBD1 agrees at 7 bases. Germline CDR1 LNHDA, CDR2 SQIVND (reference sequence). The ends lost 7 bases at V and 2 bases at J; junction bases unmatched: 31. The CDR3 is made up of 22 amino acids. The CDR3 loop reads CASTIGRGGDIQDPLIQETQYF. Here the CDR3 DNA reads TGTGCCAGTACCATCGGTAGAGGGGGCGATATCCAAGACCCCTTGATTCAAGAGACCCAGTACTTC.

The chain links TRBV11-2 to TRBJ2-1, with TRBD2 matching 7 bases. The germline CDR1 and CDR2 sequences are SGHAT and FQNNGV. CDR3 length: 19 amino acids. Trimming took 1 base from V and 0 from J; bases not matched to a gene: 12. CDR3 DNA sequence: TGTGCCAGCAGCTTAGTTAGCGGGTCTCGCCTGGGCTCCTACAATGAGCAGTTCTTC. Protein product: CASSLVSGSRLGSYNEQFF.

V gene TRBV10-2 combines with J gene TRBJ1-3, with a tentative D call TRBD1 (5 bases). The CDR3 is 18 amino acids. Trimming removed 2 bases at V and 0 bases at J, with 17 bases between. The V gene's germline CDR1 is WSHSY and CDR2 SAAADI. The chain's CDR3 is CASSEDGGLISSGNTIYF. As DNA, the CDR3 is TGCGCCAGCAGTGAGGACGGGGGATTGATAAGCTCTGGAAACACCATATATTTT.

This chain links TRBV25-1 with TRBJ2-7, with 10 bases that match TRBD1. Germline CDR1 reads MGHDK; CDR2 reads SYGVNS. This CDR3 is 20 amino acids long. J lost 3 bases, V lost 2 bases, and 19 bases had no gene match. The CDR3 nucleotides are TGTGCCAGCAGTGAACCTCCGGGACAGGGGTCACCTCACCTCTACTACGAGCAGTACTTC. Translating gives CASSEPPGQGSPHLYYEQYF.

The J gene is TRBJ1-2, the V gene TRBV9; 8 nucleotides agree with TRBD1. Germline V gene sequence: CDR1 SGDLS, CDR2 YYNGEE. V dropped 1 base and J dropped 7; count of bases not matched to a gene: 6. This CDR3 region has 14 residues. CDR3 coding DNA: TGTGCCAGCAGCGTATCCGGGACAGGCGTTGGCTACACCTTC. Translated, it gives CASSVSGTGVGYTF.

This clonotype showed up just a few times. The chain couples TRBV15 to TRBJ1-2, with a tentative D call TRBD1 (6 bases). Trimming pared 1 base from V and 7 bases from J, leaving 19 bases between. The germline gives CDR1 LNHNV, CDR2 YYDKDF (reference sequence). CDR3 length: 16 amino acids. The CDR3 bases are TGTGCCACCAGCAGAGCTCATTCGACCAGGGGTTCTGGCTACACCTTC. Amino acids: CATSRAHSTRGSGYTF. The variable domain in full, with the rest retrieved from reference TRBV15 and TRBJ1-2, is DAMVIQNPRYQVTQFGKPVTLSCSQTLNHNVMYWYQQKSSQAPKLLFHYYDKDFNNEADTPDNFQSRRPNTSFCFLDIRSPGLGDTAMYLCATSRAHSTRGSGYTFGSGTRLTVV.

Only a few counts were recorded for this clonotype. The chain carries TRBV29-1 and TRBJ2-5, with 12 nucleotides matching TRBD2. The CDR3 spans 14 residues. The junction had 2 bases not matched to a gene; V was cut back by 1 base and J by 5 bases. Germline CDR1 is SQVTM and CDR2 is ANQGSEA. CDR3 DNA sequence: TGCAGCGTTGAAGGGACTAGCGGGATGGAGACCCAGTACTTC. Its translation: CSVEGTSGMETQYF.

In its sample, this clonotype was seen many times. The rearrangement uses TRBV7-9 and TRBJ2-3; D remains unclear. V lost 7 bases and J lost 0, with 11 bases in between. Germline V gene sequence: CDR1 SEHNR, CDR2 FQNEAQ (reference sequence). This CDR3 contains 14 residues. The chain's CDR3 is CASNLSPSTDTQYF. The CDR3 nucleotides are TGTGCCAGCAACCTCAGCCCTAGCACAGATACGCAGTATTTT.

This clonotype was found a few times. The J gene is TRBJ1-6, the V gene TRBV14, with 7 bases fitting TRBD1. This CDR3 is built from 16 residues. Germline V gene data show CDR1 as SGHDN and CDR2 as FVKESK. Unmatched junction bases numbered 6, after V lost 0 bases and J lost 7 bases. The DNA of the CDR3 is TGTGCCAGCAGCCAAGAAGGGGCACAGGGGAATTCACCCCTCCACTTT. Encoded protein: CASSQEGAQGNSPLHF.

The CDR3 DNA is TGTGCCACCAGCAGAGAGCTTCCCGAGACCCAGTACTTC. It encodes CATSRELPETQYF. V is TRBV15 and J is TRBJ2-5; D call uncertain. The ends were cut back, 0 bases at V and 5 bases at J, with 7 bases in the middle. The CDR3 length is 13 residues. From germline, CDR1 is LNHNV and CDR2 YYDKDF (reference sequence). The variable domain in full, completed from reference TRBV15 and TRBJ2-5, reads DAMVIQNPRYQVTQFGKPVTLSCSQTLNHNVMYWYQQKSSQAPKLLFHYYDKDFNNEADTPDNFQSRRPNTSFCFLDIRSPGLGDTAMYLCATSRELPETQYFGPGTRLLVL.

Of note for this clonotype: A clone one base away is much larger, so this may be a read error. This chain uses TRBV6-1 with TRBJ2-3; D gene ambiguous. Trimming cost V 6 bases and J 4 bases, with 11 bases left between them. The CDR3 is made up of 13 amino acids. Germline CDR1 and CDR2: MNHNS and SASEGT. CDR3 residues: CASSFDWADTQYF. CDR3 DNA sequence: TGTGCCAGCAGCTTCGATTGGGCAGATACGCAGTATTTT.

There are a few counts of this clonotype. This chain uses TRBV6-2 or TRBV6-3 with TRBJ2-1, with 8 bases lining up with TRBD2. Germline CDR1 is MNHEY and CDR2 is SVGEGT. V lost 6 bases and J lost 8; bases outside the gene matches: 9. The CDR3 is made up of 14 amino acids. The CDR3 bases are TGTGCCAGCAGGAGGACGGGGGGGCCGGATGAGCAGTTCTTC. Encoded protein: CASRRTGGPDEQFF.

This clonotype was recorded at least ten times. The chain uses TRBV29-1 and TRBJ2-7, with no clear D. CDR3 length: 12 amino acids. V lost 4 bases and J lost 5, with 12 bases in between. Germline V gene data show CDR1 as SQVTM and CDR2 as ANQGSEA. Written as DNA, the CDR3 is TGCAGCGTTGGGTTAGGGATCCACGAGCAGTACTTC. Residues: CSVGLGIHEQYF.

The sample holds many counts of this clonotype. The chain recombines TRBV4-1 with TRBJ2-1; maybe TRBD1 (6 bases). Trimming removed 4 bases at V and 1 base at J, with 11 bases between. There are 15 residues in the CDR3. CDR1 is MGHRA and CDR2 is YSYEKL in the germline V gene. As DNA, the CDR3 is TGCGCCAGCAGCCCAGACAGGTTATCCTACAATGAGCAGTTCTTC. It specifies CASSPDRLSYNEQFF.

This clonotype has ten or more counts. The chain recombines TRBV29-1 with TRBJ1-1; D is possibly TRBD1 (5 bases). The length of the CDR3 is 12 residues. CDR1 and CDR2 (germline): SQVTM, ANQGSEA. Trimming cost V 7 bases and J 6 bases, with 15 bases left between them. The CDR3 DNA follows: TGCAGCGCGGGGACCGGATGGTCTGAAGCTTTCTTT. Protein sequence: CSAGTGWSEAFF.

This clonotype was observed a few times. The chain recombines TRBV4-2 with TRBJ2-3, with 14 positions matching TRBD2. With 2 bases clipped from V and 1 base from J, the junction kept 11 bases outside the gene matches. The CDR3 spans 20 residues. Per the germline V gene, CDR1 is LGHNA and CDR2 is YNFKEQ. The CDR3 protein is CASSQLGLAGEGEGTDTQYF. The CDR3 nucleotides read TGTGCCAGCAGCCAACTGGGACTAGCGGGAGAAGGGGAGGGCACAGATACGCAGTATTTT.

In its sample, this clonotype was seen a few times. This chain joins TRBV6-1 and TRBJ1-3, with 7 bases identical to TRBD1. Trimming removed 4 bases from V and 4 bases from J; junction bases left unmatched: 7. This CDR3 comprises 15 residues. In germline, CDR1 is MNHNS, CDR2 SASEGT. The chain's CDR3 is CASSAPRDSGNTIYF. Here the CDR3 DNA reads TGTGCCAGCAGTGCCCCCCGGGACAGCGGAAACACCATATATTTT.

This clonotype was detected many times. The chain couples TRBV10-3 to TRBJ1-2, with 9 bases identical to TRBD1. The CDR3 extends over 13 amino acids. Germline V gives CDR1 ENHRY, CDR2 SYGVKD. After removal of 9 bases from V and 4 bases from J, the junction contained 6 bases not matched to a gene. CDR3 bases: TGTGCCATAACAGGGGGCGCGGGCTATGGCTACACCTTC. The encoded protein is CAITGGAGYGYTF.

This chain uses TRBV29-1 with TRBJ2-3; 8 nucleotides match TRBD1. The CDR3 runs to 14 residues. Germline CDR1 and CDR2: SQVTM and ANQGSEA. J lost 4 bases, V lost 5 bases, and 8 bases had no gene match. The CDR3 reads CSVTTWTGPDTQYF. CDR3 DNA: TGCAGCGTTACGACCTGGACAGGGCCAGATACGCAGTATTTT.

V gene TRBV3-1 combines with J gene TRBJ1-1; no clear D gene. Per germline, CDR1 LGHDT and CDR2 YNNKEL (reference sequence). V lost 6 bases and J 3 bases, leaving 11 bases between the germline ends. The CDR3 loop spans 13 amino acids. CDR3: CASRKEAHTEAFF. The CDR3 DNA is TGTGCCAGCAGGAAAGAGGCCCACACTGAAGCTTTCTTT.

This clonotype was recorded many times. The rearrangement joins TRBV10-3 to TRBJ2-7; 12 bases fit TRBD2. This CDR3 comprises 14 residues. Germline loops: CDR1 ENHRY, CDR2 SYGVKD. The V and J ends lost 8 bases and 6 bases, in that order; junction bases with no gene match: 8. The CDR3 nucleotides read TGTGCCATCCTTAAGACTAGCGGGAGCGGCGAGCAGTACTTC. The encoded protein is CAILKTSGSGEQYF.

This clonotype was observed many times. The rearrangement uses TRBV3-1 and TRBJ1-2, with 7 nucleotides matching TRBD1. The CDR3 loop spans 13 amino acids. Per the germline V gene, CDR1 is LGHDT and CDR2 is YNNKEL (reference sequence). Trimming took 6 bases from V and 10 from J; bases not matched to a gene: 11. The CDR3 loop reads CASRAVTGLIYTF. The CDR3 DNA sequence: TGTGCCAGCAGGGCCGTGACAGGGCTGATCTACACCTTC.

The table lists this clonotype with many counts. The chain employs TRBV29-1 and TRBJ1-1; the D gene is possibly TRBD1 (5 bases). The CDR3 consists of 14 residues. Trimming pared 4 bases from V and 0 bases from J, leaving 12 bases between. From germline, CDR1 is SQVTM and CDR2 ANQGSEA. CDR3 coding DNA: TGCAGCGTTGCTGGGGGAACCATGAACACTGAAGCTTTCTTT. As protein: CSVAGGTMNTEAFF.